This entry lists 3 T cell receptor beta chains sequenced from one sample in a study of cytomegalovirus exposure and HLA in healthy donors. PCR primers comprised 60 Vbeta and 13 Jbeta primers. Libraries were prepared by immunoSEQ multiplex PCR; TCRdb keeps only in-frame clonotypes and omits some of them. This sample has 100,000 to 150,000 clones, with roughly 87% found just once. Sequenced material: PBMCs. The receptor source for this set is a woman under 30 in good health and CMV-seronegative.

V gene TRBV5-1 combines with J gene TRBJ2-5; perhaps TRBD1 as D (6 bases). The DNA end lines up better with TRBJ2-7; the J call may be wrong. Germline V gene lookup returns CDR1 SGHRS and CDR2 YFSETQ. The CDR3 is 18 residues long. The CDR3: CASSLEVMGAPGHYEQYF. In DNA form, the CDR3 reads TGCGCCAGCAGCTTGGAAGTTATGGGGGCTCCCGGGCACTACGAGCAGTACTTC.

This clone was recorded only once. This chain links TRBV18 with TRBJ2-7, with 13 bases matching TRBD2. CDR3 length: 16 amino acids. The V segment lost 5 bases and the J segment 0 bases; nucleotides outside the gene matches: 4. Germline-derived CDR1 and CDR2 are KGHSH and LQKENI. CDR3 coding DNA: TGTGCCAGCTCAACCCGGACTAGCGGGAGCTCCTACGAGCAGTACTTC. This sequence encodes CASSTRTSGSSYEQYF.

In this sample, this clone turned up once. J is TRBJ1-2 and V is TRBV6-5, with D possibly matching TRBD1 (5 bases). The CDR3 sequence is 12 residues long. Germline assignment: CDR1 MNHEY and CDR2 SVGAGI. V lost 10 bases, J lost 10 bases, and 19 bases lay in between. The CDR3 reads CATYLLGEHYTF. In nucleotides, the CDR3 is TGTGCCACCTACCTCCTAGGGGAACACTACACCTTC.